The entry below gives a single T cell receptor (beta chain) sequence along with its context. The antigen it recognizes is unknown. Base quality data are lacking; no much larger clone is found one base away. The data are from a study of identical twins' blood T cells (dated by TCRdb to the early 2010s). Broadly, across the study: Around 50 million Illumina reads were obtained across roughly 12 libraries, of which six were alpha-chain libraries and six were beta-chain libraries. The study compared TCR alpha and beta chain repertoires of three pairs of monozygous twins using next-generation sequencing to assess genetic influence on repertoire formation. General conclusions and limits of the study: V gene usage was reported to be markedly more similar within twin pairs than between unrelated donors, even among non-selected out-of-frame TCRbeta clonotypes. Looking at the most abundant TCRbeta clonotypes, every donor had more CDR3 sequences in common with her twin than with unrelated donors. The number of shared CDR3 clonotypes between two donors was mainly determined by the product of their cloneset sizes, and twins did not clearly deviate from this trend. Validation by independent studies was stated to be required for the proposed role of the TCRalpha J segment in MHC recognition during thymic selection. Environmental influences could not be excluded as an explanation for twin similarity, since twins were reared together.

Receptor amplification or capture employed 5' RACE. The sequencing machine was an Illumina Genome Analyzer IIx. To prepare the RNA-based TCR cDNA libraries, a previously described protocol was followed, with several modifications. Sample-specific barcodes were introduced on both ends of each TCR cDNA library during cDNA synthesis and amplification to prevent cross-contamination. As for the authors' bioinformatics: Each individual had between about 90,000 and nearly 500,000 identified clonotypes, and each library contained about 2.2 to 4 million CDR3-containing reads. After reads with improper barcode index combinations were thrown out, a cloneset for each library was built using the MiTCR software. MiTCR filtered or rescued low-quality reads and corrected PCR and sequencing errors when assembling CDR3 clonotypes. Artificial out-of-frame clonotypes were mapped to in-frame sequences, with one indel allowed in the CDR3, and then removed. Similarity of V and J gene usage between donors was measured as Jensen-Shannon divergence divided by mean entropy. TCRdb trimmed public reads at Q25 via fastp, called clones via MiXCR and kept in-frame beta chains. CDR3 protein duplicates are merged, each entry listing the most common genes and DNA. V and J calls and clone size were set by TCRdb, not the authors. The sample data list 300,000 to 400,000 distinct CDR3 sequences, and roughly 30% of these were observed just once. The top ten constitute about 6.1% of the sample.

According to the germline V gene (reference sequence), CDR1 reads LNHDA and CDR2 reads SQIVND. The CDR3 runs 16 amino acids, cysteine and phenylalanine included. Only CDR3 DNA remains: 48 bases, in frame from the first base. The trim is 7 bases for V and 0 bases for J, with a gap of 17 bases between the germline ends. Donors were six healthy women forming three monozygous twin pairs. All three twin pairs had been reared together and were thought likely to have met the same infectious agents and vaccines. TCR cDNA libraries were prepared from RNA that was isolated from peripheral blood mononuclear cells.

Material for sequencing was PBMCs. Here the chain combines TRBV19 and TRBJ2-3; tentative D gene TRBD2, with 6 bases matching. The sequence was obtained from a woman between 18 and 50 years old in good health. This receptor has the CDR3 CASNALARGSTDTQYF. The base sequence is TGTGCCAGTAACGCCCTAGCGAGAGGTAGCACAGATACGCAGTATTTT.